The T cell receptor beta chain under discussion was sequenced for a study of type 1 and type 2 diabetes patients (dated by TCRdb to about 2016). In the study overall: Nine or ten type 1 diabetes patients, four type 2 diabetes patients and about 6 nondiabetic controls, all recruited in China, made up the cohort. Paired-end sequencing of TCRbeta libraries was performed on Illumina HiSeq 2000 or MiSeq instruments. Similar V gene usage was observed when roughly 20-cycle and roughly 27-cycle amplification were compared, suggesting similar primer efficiencies and random PCR bias. Throughout the study, CD4 or CD8 MicroBeads on MACS columns were used to positively select CD4+ and CD8+ T cells from PBMCs. The whole study generated about 19 million paired-end reads. The study used high-throughput sequencing to profile TCRbeta repertoires and compare individuals with type 1 diabetes, type 2 diabetes and no diabetes. For the type 1 diabetes patients, the type 2 diabetes patients acted as a disease comparison group. Study-wide conclusions, independent of this receptor: High diversity was shown by type 2 diabetes repertoires, and the diversity was significantly greater than that of type 1 diabetes repertoires in both CD4+ and CD8+ T cells. Type 2 diabetes and control samples had highly correlated V and J gene usage patterns, with the correlation between samples averaging about 0.97. Only a few highly-expanded CD4+ clones (median one) were found in type 2 diabetes patients, and these clones made up a median roughly 3.6% of reads. The study groups were not matched for age and gender, which could possibly have biased interpretation. Since just a limited number of T2D and control samples were sequenced, some T1D-only HECs might also appear in more T2D or control samples.

Every diabetic patient fulfilled standard classification criteria for type 1 or type 2 diabetes, and glucose and C-peptide were evaluated using WHO-recommended methods. Exclusion applied to any donor with other autoimmune diseases or infections within the previous four weeks. From each participant, roughly 10 milliliters of peripheral blood were collected. LymphoPrep density separation was used to isolate PBMCs. The sequencer listed for this sample is Illumina MiSeq. Genomic DNA from sorted T cell subsets served as template for TCRbeta CDR3 amplification. The TCRbeta CDR3 region was amplified by multiplex PCR with 30 forward and 13 reverse primers. PCR products were purified with AMPure XP beads, then indices and adaptors were added in a second roughly 25-cycle PCR. Before sequencing, the QIAquick Gel Extraction Kit was used to gel-purify the libraries. On the study's bioinformatics: FLASH was used to merge paired-end reads, and IgBLAST was used to align the merged reads to IMGT V, D and J germline references. Reads with less than 70% alignment identity to germline references were removed, leaving around 11,000,000 reads across the study. IMGT definitions were followed to assign CDR3 boundaries, reading frame and productivity. Highly-expanded clones were defined as clones at or above 1% of reads, and diversity was measured by normalized Shannon entropy. Unpaired two-tailed t-tests were used to test group differences in Shannon entropy. The public reads were reanalyzed by TCRdb: fastp trimming at Q25, MiXCR alignment, in-frame beta chains only. Each CDR3 protein appears once, grouped with its most common genes and DNA. These V and J calls originate from TCRdb's pipeline instead of the authors' own analysis. This sample has a few hundred thousand distinct CDR3 sequences in its table, and more than 45% of those were observed once. The top ten constitute roughly 13% of the sample.

Sequences LGHNA (CDR1) and YSLEER (CDR2) are obtained from the germline V gene. Trimming leaves V shorter by 0 bases and J shorter by 0 bases, with the junction holding 9 bases beyond the gene matches. From the cysteine through the phenylalanine, the CDR3 covers 20 amino acids. Just CDR3 DNA is preserved here, 60 bases in frame from base 1. Worth noting for this clonotype: This receptor's antigen is unknown. The sample holds no much larger clone one base away, and base qualities are not on file.

This chain joins TRBV4-3 to TRBJ2-1; 12 of the junction bases match TRBD2. This TCR came from a man between 18 and 29 years old with type 2 diabetes. Sequencing was carried out using peripheral blood mononuclear cells (PBMCs). DNA sequence: TGCGCCAGCAGCCAAGAATGGCTAGCGGGGGGGTACCCCTCCTACAATGAGCAGTTCTTC. It translates to CASSQEWLAGGYPSYNEQFF.